Here is one T cell receptor (beta chain) with its context. This record belongs to a study of blood T cell repertoires in COVID-19. Study details: The study drew acute and convalescent COVID-19 samples from the United States, Italy and Spain. T cells, B-cell-depleted T cells, or PBMCs provided the cDNA or gDNA that served as material.

The germline CDR1 and CDR2 sequences are SGHTA and FQGTGA. This CDR3 contains 16 residues. With V trimmed by 0 bases and J by 3 bases, 4 bases remained unmatched. In the original processing: Nucleated cell counts were estimated from reference gene primer amplification. Produced via immunoSEQ multiplex PCR; TCRdb's table is partial and in-frame only. V and J calls and clone size are copied from that table; D and trimming were computed from the DNA. The profile shows almost 30,000 clones, approximately 71% of them singletons. The chain combines TRBV7-3 with TRBJ2-3; 9 bases align to TRBD2. The specimen was peripheral blood. The source of this sequence is a human donor in a cohort sampled during active COVID-19. In nucleotides, the CDR3 is TGTGCCAGCAGCTTAACGTTGGCGGGGGGGACAGATACGCAGTATTTT. Translating gives CASSLTLAGGTDTQYF.